These T cell receptor beta chains were read from a single sample in a study of cytomegalovirus exposure and HLA in healthy donors. Some clones are missing from TCRdb's copy, which holds only in-frame ones; the method was immunoSEQ multiplex PCR. Of 150,000 or so clones listed, around 76% are singletons. Sequenced input: PBMCs. These receptors all come from a female donor in good health and CMV-seronegative. CDR3s include the opening cysteine and the closing phenylalanine or tryptophan. Fields, in order: clone size, D gene, V gene, J gene, CDR3 protein, CDR3 DNA. D genes are given only for firm matches. Only part of the rows carry a size: once, few, many, or a class if the clone is expanded.

NA	NA	TRBV5-1	TRBJ1-3	CASSLDPGREANTIYF	TGCGCCAGCAGCTTGGACCCGGGCAGGGAAGCAAACACCATATATTTT
few	NA	TRBV2	TRBJ1-6	CASSDQTTYNSPLHF	TGTGCCAGCAGTGATCAGACTACCTATAATTCACCCCTCCACTTT
NA	NA	TRBV28	TRBJ1-6	CASTRSSYNSPLHF	TGTGCCAGCACCCGTAGCTCCTATAATTCACCCCTCCACTTT
NA	TRBD1	TRBV2	TRBJ1-1	CASSPDRDTEAFF	TGTGCCAGCAGTCCCGACAGGGACACTGAAGCTTTCTTT
once	TRBD1	TRBV5-1	TRBJ2-4	CASSKEGQGHNIQYF	TGCGCCAGCAGCAAGGAGGGACAGGGTCATAACATTCAGTACTTC
NA	TRBD1	TRBV6-5	TRBJ2-1	CASRQTGGEQFF	TGTGCCAGCAGACAAACAGGGGGCGAGCAGTTCTTC
NA	TRBD1	TRBV13	TRBJ1-2	CASSQRTGWVHGYTF	TGTGCCAGCAGCCAGAGGACAGGGTGGGTCCATGGCTACACCTTC
NA	NA	TRBV6-5	TRBJ1-2	CASSREGGAHGYTF	TGTGCCAGCAGCCGAGAAGGGGGGGCTCATGGCTACACCTTC
few	TRBD1	TRBV4-1	TRBJ1-3	CASSNSQGDSGNTIYF	TGCGCCAGCAGCAACTCACAGGGGGACTCTGGAAACACCATATATTTT
NA	NA	TRBV27	TRBJ2-7	CASSRPAGREQYF	TGTGCCAGCAGTCGACCTGCAGGCAGGGAGCAGTACTTC
NA	NA	TRBV6-1	TRBJ2-4	CASKRSGGKNIQYF	TGTGCCAGCAAGCGGTCCGGTGGCAAAAACATTCAGTACTTC
NA	TRBD1	TRBV6-5	TRBJ1-2	CASSYARTGNGYTF	TGTGCCAGCAGTTACGCTAGGACAGGAAATGGCTACACCTTC
NA	NA	TRBV5-1	TRBJ1-5	CASSLDGARNQPQHF	TGCGCCAGCAGCTTGGACGGAGCTCGGAATCAGCCCCAGCATTTT
NA	TRBD1	TRBV6-5	TRBJ1-5	CASSRGTGNQPQHF	TGTGCCAGCAGCCGGGGGACAGGCAATCAGCCCCAGCATTTT
NA	TRBD2	TRBV5-1	TRBJ2-7	CASSLGGEGPLPSEQYF	TGCGCCAGCAGCTTGGGGGGGGAGGGCCCCCTTCCTTCCGAGCAGTACTTC
few	TRBD1	TRBV7-3	TRBJ1-6	CASSLQGAFSPLHF	TGTGCCAGCAGCTTACAGGGGGCTTTTTCACCCCTCCACTTT
NA	NA	TRBV6-6	TRBJ2-5	CASSYTSRGETQYF	TGTGCCAGCAGTTATACTAGCAGGGGGGAGACCCAGTACTTC
NA	NA	TRBV2	TRBJ2-5	CASSGPPSQETQYF	TGTGCCAGCAGTGGCCCGCCTAGCCAAGAGACCCAGTACTTC
NA	NA	TRBV12-5	TRBJ2-7	CASGQDYSEQYF	TGTGCTAGTGGCCAAGACTACTCCGAGCAGTACTTC
NA	TRBD1	TRBV4-1	TRBJ1-1	CASRQDRANTEAFF	TGCGCCAGCAGACAGGACAGGGCGAACACTGAAGCTTTCTTT
NA	NA	TRBV9	TRBJ1-6	CASSVGGNSPLHF	TGTGCCAGCAGCGTAGGCGGAAATTCACCCCTCCACTTT
few	NA	TRBV5-1	TRBJ1-4	CASSLDIGHVNEKLFF	TGCGCCAGCAGCCTGGATATTGGACACGTGAATGAAAAACTGTTTTTT
NA	TRBD1	TRBV29-1	TRBJ1-5	CSVRATGNSNQPQHF	TGCAGCGTTCGAGCGACAGGGAATAGCAATCAGCCCCAGCATTTT
few	TRBD2	TRBV19	TRBJ2-1	CASSIRLAGVGGEQFF	TGTGCCAGTAGTATCCGACTAGCGGGAGTAGGTGGTGAGCAGTTCTTC
NA	TRBD2	TRBV7-9	TRBJ2-4	CASSLGGLAAFKNIQYF	TGTGCCAGCAGCTTAGGGGGACTAGCGGCCTTCAAAAACATTCAGTACTTC
NA	NA	TRBV11-2	TRBJ2-7	CASSSQTGIIYEQYF	TGTGCCAGCAGCTCCCAGACGGGGATCATCTACGAGCAGTACTTC
NA	NA	TRBV30	TRBJ1-1	CAWRLRGPLNTEAFF	TGTGCCTGGAGGCTCCGCGGCCCCCTGAACACTGAAGCTTTCTTT
NA	TRBD1	TRBV7-9	TRBJ1-3	CASSPSGQGGGNTIYF	TGTGCCAGCAGCCCCTCGGGACAGGGAGGCGGAAACACCATATATTTT
NA	NA	TRBV7-3	TRBJ2-1	CASSLGGPRSYNEQFF	TGTGCCAGCAGCTTGGGGGGGCCGAGGTCCTACAATGAGCAGTTCTTC
NA	TRBD1	TRBV29-1	TRBJ1-1	CSTRKGASAEAFF	TGCAGCACCCGCAAGGGGGCTAGTGCTGAAGCTTTCTTT
once	NA	TRBV18	TRBJ1-1	CASSPPWGGQSPKYTEAFF	TGTGCCAGCTCACCCCCATGGGGAGGACAATCCCCAAAATACACTGAAGCTTTCTTT
NA	NA	TRBV5-8	TRBJ1-5	CASGGGQPQHF	TGTGCCAGCGGCGGGGGTCAGCCCCAGCATTTT
NA	NA	TRBV27	TRBJ1-2	CASNFPWGEGYTF	TGTGCCAGCAATTTCCCCTGGGGGGAAGGCTACACCTTC
NA	NA	TRBV6-5	TRBJ1-2	CASSRDRIGYTF	TGTGCCAGCAGTCGCGACAGGATTGGCTACACCTTC
NA	NA	TRBV6-6	TRBJ1-1	CASSYSGGGSTEAFF	TGTGCCAGCAGTTACTCGGGGGGTGGGAGCACTGAAGCTTTCTTT
NA	TRBD1	TRBV5-1	TRBJ1-4	CASSAGDRGSEKLFF	TGCGCCAGCAGCGCCGGGGACAGGGGAAGCGAAAAACTGTTTTTT
NA	TRBD1	TRBV19	TRBJ1-5	CASSTITGEGNQPQHF	TGTGCCAGTAGTACAATTACAGGGGAGGGCAATCAGCCCCAGCATTTT
NA	NA	TRBV5-4	TRBJ2-3	CASSSDYDTQYF	TGTGCCAGCAGCTCAGACTATGATACGCAGTATTTT
few	TRBD1	TRBV2	TRBJ1-6	CASRDSTGPNSPLHF	TGTGCCAGCAGAGACTCGACAGGGCCTAATTCACCCCTCCACTTT
once	NA	TRBV7-3	TRBJ2-5	CASSLSANRAETQYF	TGTGCCAGCAGCTTATCCGCTAACAGGGCTGAGACCCAGTACTTC
NA	NA	TRBV21-1	TRBJ2-7	CASSKGPGTSGRWGYEQYF	TGTGCCAGCAGCAAGGGACCCGGGACTAGCGGGAGATGGGGCTACGAGCAGTACTTC
NA	TRBD2	TRBV6-1	TRBJ2-5	CASSRLAVVGETQYF	TGTGCCAGCAGCCGACTAGCGGTGGTGGGAGAGACCCAGTACTTC
NA	TRBD2	TRBV10-2	TRBJ2-1	CASGSSGGADNEQFF	TGCGCCAGCGGTTCCAGCGGGGGGGCCGACAATGAGCAGTTCTTC
NA	TRBD2	TRBV6-1	TRBJ2-4	CASSLAGGKNIQYF	TGTGCCAGCAGTCTAGCGGGGGGGAAAAACATTCAGTACTTC
NA	TRBD1	TRBV5-4	TRBJ2-1	CASSSADRAYNEQFF	TGTGCCAGCAGCTCAGCGGACAGGGCCTACAATGAGCAGTTCTTC
NA	TRBD1	TRBV15	TRBJ2-2	CATSRGGTGYTGELFF	TGTGCCACCAGCAGAGGAGGGACAGGCTACACCGGGGAGCTGTTTTTT
NA	NA	TRBV4-2	TRBJ1-1	CASSQAAGMNTEAFF	TGTGCCAGCAGCCAAGCGGCAGGGATGAACACTGAAGCTTTCTTT
NA	TRBD1	TRBV5-1	TRBJ1-5	CASSIGQGDQPQHF	TGCGCCAGCAGCATCGGACAGGGAGATCAGCCCCAGCATTTT
NA	TRBD2	TRBV11-3	TRBJ2-1	CASSLYGGANEQFF	TGTGCCAGCAGCTTATACGGGGGGGCAAATGAGCAGTTCTTC
NA	NA	TRBV7-3	TRBJ2-1	CASSLSGRTNEQFF	TGTGCCAGCAGCTTAAGTGGGAGGACCAATGAGCAGTTCTTC
NA	NA	TRBV9	TRBJ1-1	CASSVVAGPGTEAFF	TGTGCCAGCAGCGTGGTGGCGGGCCCGGGCACTGAAGCTTTCTTT
once	TRBD1	TRBV5-4	TRBJ2-3	CASSPRTGGLTDTQYF	TGTGCCAGCAGCCCCCGCACAGGGGGATTAACAGATACGCAGTATTTT
NA	NA	TRBV9	TRBJ1-1	CASSVGQETEAFF	TGTGCCAGCAGCGTAGGACAGGAGACTGAAGCTTTCTTT
NA	NA	TRBV4-2	TRBJ2-6	CASSQVNADTFSGANVLTF	TGTGCCAGCAGCCAAGTTAACGCGGACACTTTCTCTGGGGCCAACGTCCTGACTTTC
once	NA	TRBV9	TRBJ1-1	CASSVEGVNTEAFF	TGTGCCAGCAGCGTAGAGGGGGTGAACACTGAAGCTTTCTTT
NA	NA	TRBV29-1	TRBJ1-1	CSGQNTEAFF	TGCAGCGGACAGAACACTGAAGCTTTCTTT
few	NA	TRBV7-8	TRBJ1-2	CASSLDGQGNNYGYTF	TGTGCCAGCAGCTTAGACGGGCAGGGGAACAACTATGGCTACACCTTC
few	TRBD1	TRBV6-5	TRBJ1-2	CASRADRDYGYTF	TGTGCCAGCAGAGCCGACAGGGACTATGGCTACACCTTC
NA	TRBD1	TRBV30	TRBJ2-4	CAWEGQGNIQYF	TGTGCCTGGGAGGGACAGGGGAACATTCAGTACTTC